This T cell receptor beta chain originates from a study of T cell responses to AZD1222 COVID-19 vaccine. Clones were sequenced by immunoSEQ multiplex PCR, and TCRdb holds only the in-frame ones, with some missing. The sample carries about 73,000 clones, roughly 89% recorded once. Germline V gene lookup returns CDR1 SGHRS and CDR2 YFSETQ. The CDR3 consists of 16 residues. Losses at the gene ends were 0 bases for V and 0 bases for J; bases not matched to a gene: 2. The chain recombines TRBV5-1 with TRBJ2-2; TRBD1 agrees at 7 bases. The sequenced sample was peripheral blood, obtained 28 days after the second AZD1222 dose. The clonotype was recovered from an adult who received the AZD1222 COVID-19 vaccine. DNA for the CDR3: TGCGCCAGCAGCTTGGGTGGGACAGCGAACACCGGGGAGCTGTTTTTT. Translated: CASSLGGTANTGELFF.